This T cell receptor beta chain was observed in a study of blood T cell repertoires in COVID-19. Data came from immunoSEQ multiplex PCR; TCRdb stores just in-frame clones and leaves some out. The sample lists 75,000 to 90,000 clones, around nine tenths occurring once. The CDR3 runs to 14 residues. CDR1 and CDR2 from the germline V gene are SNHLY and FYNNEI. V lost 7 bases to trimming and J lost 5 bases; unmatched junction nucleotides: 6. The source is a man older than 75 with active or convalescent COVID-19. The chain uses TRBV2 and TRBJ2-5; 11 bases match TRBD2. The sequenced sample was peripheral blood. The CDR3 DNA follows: TGTGCCAGCAAGGAGACTAGCGGGATGGAGACCCAGTACTTC. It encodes CASKETSGMETQYF. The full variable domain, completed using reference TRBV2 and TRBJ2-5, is EPEVTQTPSHQVTQMGQEVILRCVPISNHLYFYWYRQILGQKVEFLVSFYNNEISEKSEIFDDQFSVERPDGSNFTLKIRSTKLEDSAMYFCASKETSGMETQYFGPGTRLLVL.